This T cell receptor beta chain came from a study of blood T cell repertoires in COVID-19. Study as a whole: COVID-19 samples from acute and convalescent phases originated in the United States, Italy and Spain. PBMCs, B-cell-depleted T cells, or T cells provided the cDNA or gDNA that made up the material.

The CDR3 covers 14 residues. In the original analysis: Nucleated cell number was recorded as an estimate derived from reference gene primer amplification. The method was immunoSEQ multiplex PCR; TCRdb's version includes in-frame clones alone and lacks a portion of them. The V and J calls and clone size are taken from that table; D and trimming were inferred from the DNA. Among some 97,000 clones listed, 85% to 90% were seen once. The rearrangement joins TRBV21-1 to TRBJ1-5; the table names TRBD1, a call not compared with the DNA. TRBV21-1 is deemed a pseudogene. The sequencing sample was made of peripheral blood. This clonotype was obtained from a human donor in a cohort sampled during active COVID-19. The CDR3 loop is CASRGQGKGQPQHF. CDR3 sequence (DNA): TGTGCCAGCAGGGGACAGGGGAAAGGTCAGCCCCAGCATTTT.